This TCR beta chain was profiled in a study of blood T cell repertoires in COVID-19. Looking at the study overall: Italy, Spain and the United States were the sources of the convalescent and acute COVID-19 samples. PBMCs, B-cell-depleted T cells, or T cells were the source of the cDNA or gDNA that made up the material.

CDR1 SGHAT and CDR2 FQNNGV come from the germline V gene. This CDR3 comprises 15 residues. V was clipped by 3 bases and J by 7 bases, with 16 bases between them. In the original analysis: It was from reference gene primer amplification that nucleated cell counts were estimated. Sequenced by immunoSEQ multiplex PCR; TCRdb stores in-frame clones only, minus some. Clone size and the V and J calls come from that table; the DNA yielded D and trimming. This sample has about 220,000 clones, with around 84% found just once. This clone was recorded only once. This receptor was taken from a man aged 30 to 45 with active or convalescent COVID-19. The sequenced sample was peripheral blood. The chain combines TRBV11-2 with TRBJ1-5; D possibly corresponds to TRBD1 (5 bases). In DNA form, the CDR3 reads TGTGCCAGCAGCTTGGAGGGGCGACCCCAACAGCCCCAGCATTTT. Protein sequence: CASSLEGRPQQPQHF.